A selection of T cell receptor beta chains follows, all from one sample in a study of shared clonotypes between healthy human individuals. Sequencing was performed with immunoSEQ multiplex PCR; in TCRdb, only in-frame clones are kept and a portion is missing. Here the sample spans around 600,000 clones, around 97% being singletons. The specimen was naive CD4+ T cells sorted from blood. These receptors all come from a woman in her 30s in good health. Each CDR3 is given with its conserved first and last residue. Each record gives: D gene, clone size, V gene, J gene, CDR3 protein. A D gene is named only where the DNA matches it firmly. Size is omitted from some rows. Given values are once, few, many or a class for expanded clones.

>.|.|TRBV18|TRBJ2-2
CASSPLTGNTGELFF
>.|.|TRBV6-6|TRBJ1-6
CASRSQSGVNSPLHF
>TRBD1|once|TRBV18|TRBJ1-1
CASSPDRGGTEAFF
>.|.|TRBV7-9|TRBJ1-2
CASSPPTYGYTF
>TRBD2|.|TRBV11-3|TRBJ2-1
CASSTGGSSYNEQFF
>.|.|TRBV5-8|TRBJ2-5
CASSLVRGTETRETQYF
>TRBD1|.|TRBV10-3|TRBJ1-2
CAISRTGGNYGYTF
>.|.|TRBV4-1|TRBJ2-4
CASSQERGLAGAKNIQYF
>.|.|TRBV6-6|TRBJ2-6
CASRDRRGGANVLTF
>.|.|TRBV11-2|TRBJ1-1
CASINPGGWNTEAFF
>.|.|TRBV7-9|TRBJ2-5
CASSRRTSQETQYF
>TRBD2|.|TRBV5-1|TRBJ2-7
CASSLGTAGGEQYF
>.|.|TRBV10-3|TRBJ2-2
CAISESEGNTGELFF
>.|.|TRBV10-2|TRBJ2-7
CASTRTATYEQYF
>TRBD2|.|TRBV28|TRBJ2-2
CASSLWSLAGPRPRELFF
>TRBD1|.|TRBV18|TRBJ2-2
CASSPHRQGEGNTGELFF
>TRBD1|.|TRBV5-1|TRBJ1-1
CASRGSDRSLGTEAFF
>.|.|TRBV28|TRBJ1-1
CASSLGVTLNTEAFF
>TRBD1|.|TRBV6-1|.
CASSPGTGIYEQYF
>TRBD1|.|TRBV9|TRBJ1-1
CASSVRGLTEAFF
>.|once|TRBV19|TRBJ2-3
CASSLDQSTDTQYF
>TRBD2|.|TRBV7-8|TRBJ2-7
CASRSYGTNYEQYF
>TRBD1|once|TRBV6-1|TRBJ2-2
CASSVGGQSNTGELFF
>.|.|TRBV30|TRBJ2-7
CAWSVGGPGLYEQYF
>.|once|TRBV2|TRBJ1-5
CASRPRAGQPQHF
>.|once|TRBV19|TRBJ1-3
CASSIRGITNRNTIYF
>.|.|TRBV10-3|TRBJ2-3
CAISGGGTGTDTQYF
>.|once|TRBV19|TRBJ1-1
CASSIGGAGAFF
>TRBD1|.|TRBV6-5|TRBJ2-7
CASSTDRSSVYEQYF
>TRBD1|.|TRBV19|TRBJ2-3
CASRTGEITDTQYF
>.|.|TRBV6-1|TRBJ1-4
CASSEEEKLFF
>TRBD1|.|TRBV4-1|TRBJ2-7
CASSRRDRGYEQYF
>TRBD1|.|TRBV7-2|TRBJ1-2
CASSFGTEHYGYTF
>TRBD1|.|TRBV29-1|TRBJ2-7
CSVEARGQGIYEQYF
>.|.|TRBV4-2|TRBJ1-5
CASSRRARGGNQPQHF
>.|.|TRBV5-6|TRBJ2-5
CASSLSGPQETQYF
>TRBD2|.|TRBV7-9|TRBJ2-1
CASSLVASGSRGDEQFF
>TRBD1|.|TRBV29-1|TRBJ2-7
CSVEDGTGTYEQYF
>.|.|TRBV28|TRBJ2-7
CASTEGTFEQYF